Listed below are T cell receptor beta chains from one sample, sequenced in a study of a mutant IDH1 vaccine in newly diagnosed glioma. These receptors have no identified antigens. Profiling relied on immunoSEQ multiplex PCR, and the TCRdb table lists in-frame clones only, not all of them. The sample shows roughly 34,000 clones, around nine tenths of them seen only once. Material: PBMCs, obtained from a glioma patient whose treatment included an IDH1 peptide vaccine. These TCRs come from a woman aged 25 to 39 with glioma. CDR3s include the opening cysteine and the closing phenylalanine or tryptophan. Each record gives: clone size, V gene, CDR3 length, D gene, J gene, CDR3 protein, CDR3 DNA. The D gene is left open where the match is weak. Expanded clones are given a class, and other clones once, few, many or no size at all.

clone size: .
V gene: TRBV7-2
CDR3 length: 14
D gene: TRBD1
J gene: TRBJ2-5
CDR3 protein: CASSLTDRAETQYF
CDR3 DNA: TGTGCCAGCAGTTTGACCGACAGGGCTGAGACCCAGTACTTC

clone size: .
V gene: TRBV30
CDR3 length: 16
D gene: .
J gene: TRBJ1-4
CDR3 protein: CAWSEVGLGFHEKLFF
CDR3 DNA: TGTGCCTGGAGTGAAGTGGGTTTGGGTTTTCATGAAAAACTGTTTTTT

clone size: .
V gene: TRBV6-5
CDR3 length: 15
D gene: .
J gene: TRBJ2-2
CDR3 protein: CASKGGGVNTGELFF
CDR3 DNA: TGTGCCAGCAAGGGGGGCGGGGTGAACACCGGGGAGCTGTTTTTT

clone size: once
V gene: TRBV2
CDR3 length: 13
D gene: TRBD1
J gene: TRBJ2-5
CDR3 protein: CAHRGLVGETQYF
CDR3 DNA: TGTGCGCATAGGGGGCTAGTGGGGGAGACCCAGTACTTC

clone size: .
V gene: TRBV9
CDR3 length: 10
D gene: .
J gene: TRBJ1-2
CDR3 protein: CASSGYGYTF
CDR3 DNA: TGTGCCAGCAGTGGCTATGGCTACACCTTC

clone size: .
V gene: TRBV18
CDR3 length: 14
D gene: TRBD2
J gene: TRBJ2-5
CDR3 protein: CASSPSSGEETQYF
CDR3 DNA: TGTGCCAGCTCACCCTCTAGCGGGGAAGAGACCCAGTACTTC

clone size: .
V gene: TRBV2
CDR3 length: 13
D gene: .
J gene: TRBJ1-1
CDR3 protein: CASSANQRAEAFF
CDR3 DNA: TGTGCCAGCAGTGCTAATCAACGCGCTGAAGCTTTCTTT

clone size: .
V gene: TRBV6-1
CDR3 length: 11
D gene: .
J gene: TRBJ2-7
CDR3 protein: CASSTPYEQYF
CDR3 DNA: TGTGCCAGCAGTACCCCCTACGAGCAGTACTTC

clone size: medium-sized
V gene: TRBV6-1
CDR3 length: 15
D gene: .
J gene: TRBJ1-5
CDR3 protein: CASSEASAINQPQHF
CDR3 DNA: TGTGCCAGCAGTGAAGCGTCAGCCATCAATCAGCCCCAGCATTTT

clone size: once
V gene: TRBV6-6
CDR3 length: 14
D gene: TRBD2
J gene: TRBJ2-5
CDR3 protein: CASSYSSGGETQYF
CDR3 DNA: TGTGCCAGCAGTTACTCCTCGGGGGGAGAGACCCAGTACTTC

clone size: .
V gene: TRBV5-4
CDR3 length: 15
D gene: .
J gene: TRBJ2-1
CDR3 protein: CASSRPGDSYNEQFF
CDR3 DNA: TGTGCCAGCAGCCGCCCCGGGGACTCTTACAATGAGCAGTTCTTC

clone size: .
V gene: TRBV7-9
CDR3 length: 15
D gene: .
J gene: TRBJ1-1
CDR3 protein: CASHGGSALNTEAFF
CDR3 DNA: TGTGCCAGCCACGGGGGCAGTGCCCTGAACACTGAAGCTTTCTTT

clone size: .
V gene: TRBV6-5
CDR3 length: 15
D gene: TRBD1
J gene: TRBJ1-2
CDR3 protein: CASSSPRDSQFLYTF
CDR3 DNA: TGTGCCAGCAGTTCCCCCCGGGACAGTCAGTTTCTCTACACCTTC

clone size: .
V gene: TRBV5-4
CDR3 length: 15
D gene: TRBD2
J gene: TRBJ2-3
CDR3 protein: CASSFSGGSTDTQYF
CDR3 DNA: TGTGCCAGCAGCTTCAGCGGGGGGAGCACAGATACGCAGTATTTT

clone size: .
V gene: TRBV5-6
CDR3 length: 13
D gene: .
J gene: TRBJ2-5
CDR3 protein: CASSSGRPGTQYF
CDR3 DNA: TGTGCCAGCAGCTCGGGACGGCCGGGGACCCAGTACTTC

clone size: few
V gene: TRBV9
CDR3 length: 18
D gene: TRBD1
J gene: TRBJ1-2
CDR3 protein: CASSVHWDRGLRTYGYTF
CDR3 DNA: TGTGCCAGCAGCGTTCACTGGGACAGGGGGTTACGTACCTATGGCTACACCTTC

clone size: .
V gene: TRBV4-3
CDR3 length: 17
D gene: TRBD2
J gene: TRBJ2-7
CDR3 protein: CASSQDLLLGTTYEQYF
CDR3 DNA: TGCGCCAGCAGCCAAGATCTCTTATTAGGGACTACCTACGAGCAGTACTTC

clone size: .
V gene: TRBV6-6
CDR3 length: 15
D gene: TRBD1
J gene: TRBJ2-7
CDR3 protein: CASSYRDRGFYEQYF
CDR3 DNA: TGTGCCAGCAGTTACCGGGACAGGGGGTTCTACGAGCAGTACTTC

clone size: few
V gene: TRBV19
CDR3 length: 15
D gene: .
J gene: TRBJ1-5
CDR3 protein: CATRPPTAYNQPQHF
CDR3 DNA: TGTGCCACCCGGCCACCGACAGCCTACAATCAGCCCCAGCATTTT

clone size: .
V gene: TRBV5-4
CDR3 length: 13
D gene: .
J gene: TRBJ1-1
CDR3 protein: CASSHPLNTEAFF
CDR3 DNA: TGTGCCAGCAGCCATCCTTTGAACACTGAAGCTTTCTTT

clone size: once
V gene: TRBV18
CDR3 length: 17
D gene: .
J gene: TRBJ2-6
CDR3 protein: CASSYSGLGSGANVLTF
CDR3 DNA: TGTGCCAGCTCATATTCGGGGCTTGGCTCTGGGGCCAACGTCCTGACTTTC

clone size: few
V gene: TRBV7-2
CDR3 length: 18
D gene: .
J gene: TRBJ1-2
CDR3 protein: CASSLGSTRGAGRYGYTF
CDR3 DNA: TGTGCCAGCAGCTTAGGGTCGACTCGGGGGGCGGGAAGATATGGCTACACCTTC

clone size: .
V gene: TRBV4-1
CDR3 length: 15
D gene: .
J gene: TRBJ1-2
CDR3 protein: CASSQGRAVNYGYTF
CDR3 DNA: TGCGCCAGCAGCCAAGGGAGGGCAGTCAACTATGGCTACACCTTC